A selection of T cell receptor beta chains follows, all from one sample in a study of T-cell memory formation after mild COVID-19. In TCRdb, the 5' RACE reads were re-called with MiXCR into one record per CDR3 protein. The repertoire has more than 150,000 distinct CDR3 sequences, around a sixth of them found once; the top ten carry more than 3%. The sequenced material came from PBMCs or a T cell subset sorted from them (not recorded which). The receptors come from a young man who had mild COVID-19 (a few samples of this study predate the infection). Cell type and time point are not known. Each CDR3 is given with its conserved first and last residue. The D gene is left open where the match is weak. The size field is filled for only some rows; it gives once, few, many or a size class.

d_gene: NA; j_gene: TRBJ2-6; v_gene: TRBV6-1; len: 15; abundance: few; CDR3nt: TGTGCCAGCGAAACAGGGAGCTCTGGGGCCAACGTCCTGACTTTC; CDR3aa: CASETGSSGANVLTF
d_gene: NA; j_gene: TRBJ1-3; v_gene: TRBV3-1; len: 12; abundance: many; CDR3nt: TGTGCCAGCAGCCAGGGTGGAAACACCATATATTTT; CDR3aa: CASSQGGNTIYF
d_gene: NA; j_gene: TRBJ1-5; v_gene: TRBV7-9; len: 13; abundance: NA; CDR3nt: TGTGCCAGCAGCTCGGGGATCAATCAGCCCCAGCATTTT; CDR3aa: CASSSGINQPQHF
d_gene: NA; j_gene: TRBJ1-2; v_gene: TRBV20-1; len: 12; abundance: NA; CDR3nt: TGCAGTGCTTCCCAGGGGAATCATGGCTACACCTTC; CDR3aa: CSASQGNHGYTF
d_gene: NA; j_gene: TRBJ1-3; v_gene: TRBV12-3/TRBV12-4; len: 13; abundance: NA; CDR3nt: TGTGCCAGCAGTTTGACACTTGGAAACACCATATATTTT; CDR3aa: CASSLTLGNTIYF
d_gene: NA; j_gene: TRBJ2-7; v_gene: TRBV5-1; len: 15; abundance: many; CDR3nt: TGCGCCAGCAGCCGCAGGGTGGGGGCGAGCCACGAGCAGTACTTC; CDR3aa: CASSRRVGASHEQYF
d_gene: TRBD2; j_gene: TRBJ2-3; v_gene: TRBV6-5; len: 19; abundance: many; CDR3nt: TGTGCCAGCAGTTACTCGATCCCCACTAGCGGGGGCCTCACAGATACGCAGTATTTT; CDR3aa: CASSYSIPTSGGLTDTQYF
d_gene: NA; j_gene: TRBJ1-3; v_gene: TRBV12-3/TRBV12-4; len: 15; abundance: NA; CDR3nt: TGTGCCAGCAGTCGACAGTCGAGCTCTGGAAACACCATATATTTT; CDR3aa: CASSRQSSSGNTIYF
d_gene: TRBD2; j_gene: TRBJ2-7; v_gene: TRBV5-1; len: 17; abundance: NA; CDR3nt: TGCGCCAGCAGCCTGGTTCAGGCGGGGGGGCCCTCCTACGAGCAGTACTTC; CDR3aa: CASSLVQAGGPSYEQYF
d_gene: NA; j_gene: TRBJ2-5; v_gene: TRBV10-3; len: 13; abundance: NA; CDR3nt: TGTGCCACCAAAGGCCGCAGTCAAGAGACCCAGTACTTC; CDR3aa: CATKGRSQETQYF
d_gene: NA; j_gene: TRBJ2-2; v_gene: TRBV10-2; len: 15; abundance: few; CDR3nt: TGCGCCAGCAGTGAGGGTGCCGTAAGTGGCGGGGAGCTGTTTTTT; CDR3aa: CASSEGAVSGGELFF
d_gene: NA; j_gene: TRBJ2-3; v_gene: TRBV7-2; len: 14; abundance: NA; CDR3nt: TGTGCCAGCAGCCTGGGCCCACTTACAGATACGCAGTATTTT; CDR3aa: CASSLGPLTDTQYF
d_gene: NA; j_gene: TRBJ2-1; v_gene: TRBV5-6; len: 12; abundance: NA; CDR3nt: TGTGCCAGCAGCTTGGGAACGGGGGAGCAGTTCTTC; CDR3aa: CASSLGTGEQFF
d_gene: NA; j_gene: TRBJ2-3; v_gene: TRBV20-1; len: 13; abundance: few; CDR3nt: TGCAGTGCGGTCCGGGACTCCACAGATACGCAGTATTTT; CDR3aa: CSAVRDSTDTQYF
d_gene: TRBD1; j_gene: TRBJ1-2; v_gene: TRBV7-2; len: 16; abundance: NA; CDR3nt: TGTGCCAGCAGCTTGACTCGGGACAGGGCTCCAGGTGGCTACACCTTC; CDR3aa: CASSLTRDRAPGGYTF
d_gene: NA; j_gene: TRBJ1-1; v_gene: TRBV12-3/TRBV12-4; len: 13; abundance: many; CDR3nt: TGTGCCAGCAGTTTAGCGAAGGGACGTGAAGCTTTCTTT; CDR3aa: CASSLAKGREAFF
d_gene: TRBD1; j_gene: TRBJ2-2; v_gene: TRBV11-2; len: 13; abundance: few; CDR3nt: TGTGCCAGCAGCTTCCAGGGGGCCGGGGAGCTGTTTTTT; CDR3aa: CASSFQGAGELFF
d_gene: NA; j_gene: TRBJ2-3; v_gene: TRBV2; len: 17; abundance: NA; CDR3nt: TGTGCCAGCAGGGCAGGGCTGCTACGCTCTAGCACAGATACGCAGTATTTT; CDR3aa: CASRAGLLRSSTDTQYF
d_gene: TRBD2; j_gene: TRBJ2-1; v_gene: TRBV7-2; len: 16; abundance: many; CDR3nt: TGTGCCAGCAGCTTTAGCGGGGGGGCCTTCGGGAATGAGCAGTTCTTC; CDR3aa: CASSFSGGAFGNEQFF
d_gene: NA; j_gene: TRBJ2-5; v_gene: TRBV2; len: 14; abundance: NA; CDR3nt: TGTGCCAGCAGTGAACAGCTTAAACAAGAGACCCAGTACTTC; CDR3aa: CASSEQLKQETQYF
d_gene: NA; j_gene: TRBJ2-4; v_gene: TRBV5-1; len: 15; abundance: few; CDR3nt: TGCGCCAGCAGTCGTGGGACCCTTAGCTTGGACATTCAGTACTTC; CDR3aa: CASSRGTLSLDIQYF
d_gene: NA; j_gene: TRBJ2-6; v_gene: TRBV6-5; len: 16; abundance: NA; CDR3nt: TGTGCCAGCGGACCCGCAGGGGCGGGTGGGGCCAACGTCCTGACTTTC; CDR3aa: CASGPAGAGGANVLTF
d_gene: NA; j_gene: TRBJ1-1; v_gene: TRBV5-4; len: 15; abundance: NA; CDR3nt: TGTGCCAGCAGCGACAAGGGGAGGTTGGGCACTGAAGCTTTCTTT; CDR3aa: CASSDKGRLGTEAFF
d_gene: TRBD1; j_gene: TRBJ2-5; v_gene: TRBV6-5; len: 13; abundance: NA; CDR3nt: TGTGCCAGCAGACAGGGACAGCTTGCGACCCAGTACTTC; CDR3aa: CASRQGQLATQYF
d_gene: NA; j_gene: TRBJ2-3; v_gene: TRBV20-1; len: 12; abundance: few; CDR3nt: TGCAGTGCTAGGAGCGACACAGATACGCAGTATTTT; CDR3aa: CSARSDTDTQYF
d_gene: NA; j_gene: TRBJ1-1; v_gene: TRBV7-9; len: 14; abundance: NA; CDR3nt: TGTGCCAGCCGCAGGGAGGGCTTAAACACTGAAGCTTTCTTT; CDR3aa: CASRREGLNTEAFF
d_gene: TRBD2; j_gene: TRBJ2-1; v_gene: TRBV6-1; len: 18; abundance: few; CDR3nt: TGTGCCAGCAGTGAAGCGCGGACTAGCGGGGGGGCCTACAATGAGCAGTTCTTC; CDR3aa: CASSEARTSGGAYNEQFF
d_gene: NA; j_gene: TRBJ1-1; v_gene: TRBV12-3/TRBV12-4; len: 15; abundance: few; CDR3nt: TGTGCCAGCAGCACAAATGGCCCAGAGAACACTGAAGCTTTCTTT; CDR3aa: CASSTNGPENTEAFF
d_gene: TRBD2; j_gene: TRBJ2-3; v_gene: TRBV5-1; len: 15; abundance: many; CDR3nt: TGCGCCAGCAGCTTCAGCGGGGGGGCTGTAGATACGCAGTATTTT; CDR3aa: CASSFSGGAVDTQYF
d_gene: NA; j_gene: TRBJ1-4; v_gene: TRBV5-1; len: 13; abundance: NA; CDR3nt: TGCGCCAGCAGCCGGGATGCCAATGAAAAACTGTTTTTT; CDR3aa: CASSRDANEKLFF
d_gene: TRBD1; j_gene: TRBJ2-5; v_gene: TRBV6-5; len: 14; abundance: NA; CDR3nt: TGTGCCAGTCAACGGGGACAGGGCCATGAGACCCAGTACTTC; CDR3aa: CASQRGQGHETQYF
d_gene: TRBD1; j_gene: TRBJ2-1; v_gene: TRBV12-3/TRBV12-4; len: 15; abundance: few; CDR3nt: TGTGCCAGCAGTTCCGGGACAGGGCCCCAGAATGAGCAGTTCTTC; CDR3aa: CASSSGTGPQNEQFF
d_gene: TRBD1; j_gene: TRBJ1-2; v_gene: TRBV6-5; len: 12; abundance: NA; CDR3nt: TGTGCCAGCAGTTACGAGGACAGGGGATACACCTTC; CDR3aa: CASSYEDRGYTF
d_gene: NA; j_gene: TRBJ2-3; v_gene: TRBV5-5; len: 13; abundance: few; CDR3nt: TGTGCCAGCAGCTTTTCGTGGGCAGATACGCAGTATTTT; CDR3aa: CASSFSWADTQYF
d_gene: NA; j_gene: TRBJ1-1; v_gene: TRBV5-1; len: 13; abundance: few; CDR3nt: TGCGCCAGCAGCTTGGGAAGTCGCAGTGAAGCTTTCTTT; CDR3aa: CASSLGSRSEAFF
d_gene: NA; j_gene: TRBJ2-3; v_gene: TRBV7-8; len: 15; abundance: few; CDR3nt: TGTGCCAGCACTTACAGGCCCTGGGCCAGGGATACGCAGTATTTT; CDR3aa: CASTYRPWARDTQYF
d_gene: TRBD1; j_gene: TRBJ1-5; v_gene: TRBV29-1; len: 14; abundance: NA; CDR3nt: TGCAGCGTGGGGACAGGGGGTAGCAATCAGCCCCAGCATTTT; CDR3aa: CSVGTGGSNQPQHF
d_gene: NA; j_gene: TRBJ1-5; v_gene: TRBV5-1; len: 16; abundance: few; CDR3nt: TGCGCCAGCAGTAGGGACGGCGTGGCTCCCAATCAGCCCCAGCATTTT; CDR3aa: CASSRDGVAPNQPQHF
d_gene: TRBD2; j_gene: TRBJ2-1; v_gene: TRBV7-2; len: 15; abundance: NA; CDR3nt: TGTGCCAGCAGCTTAGAACTAGCGGGGGCTAATGAGCAGTTCTTC; CDR3aa: CASSLELAGANEQFF
d_gene: NA; j_gene: TRBJ2-3; v_gene: TRBV5-6; len: 12; abundance: NA; CDR3nt: TGTGCCAGCAGCTTGGAGGAGGGAGCGCGGTATTTT; CDR3aa: CASSLEEGARYF
d_gene: NA; j_gene: TRBJ2-2; v_gene: TRBV5-1; len: 16; abundance: NA; CDR3nt: TGCGCCAGCAGCTTGGTTCTTCTGGCCAACACCGGGGAGCTGTTTTTT; CDR3aa: CASSLVLLANTGELFF
d_gene: NA; j_gene: TRBJ2-3; v_gene: TRBV28; len: 13; abundance: NA; CDR3nt: TGTGCCAGCAGCAACCGCATTACAGATACGCAGTATTTT; CDR3aa: CASSNRITDTQYF
d_gene: NA; j_gene: TRBJ1-4; v_gene: TRBV4-2; len: 13; abundance: few; CDR3nt: TGTGCCAGCAGCCAAGACAACAGCGAAAAACTGTTTTTT; CDR3aa: CASSQDNSEKLFF
d_gene: NA; j_gene: TRBJ1-6; v_gene: TRBV6-5; len: 12; abundance: NA; CDR3nt: TGTGCCAGCAAGGGGGGTAATTCACCCCTCCACTTT; CDR3aa: CASKGGNSPLHF
d_gene: NA; j_gene: TRBJ1-2; v_gene: TRBV18; len: 16; abundance: few; CDR3nt: TGTGCCAGCTCCCCTGGCGGAGTGGACGGTCTCTATGGCTACACCTTC; CDR3aa: CASSPGGVDGLYGYTF
d_gene: TRBD2; j_gene: TRBJ2-1; v_gene: TRBV6-2/TRBV6-3; len: 16; abundance: once; CDR3nt: TGTGCCAGCAGTTCTGGGACTAGCGCAGGTTCTGGTGAGCAGTTCTTC; CDR3aa: CASSSGTSAGSGEQFF
d_gene: TRBD1; j_gene: TRBJ1-2; v_gene: TRBV5-1; len: 14; abundance: once; CDR3nt: TGCGCCAGCAGCACCACAGGGGAGAACTATGGCTACACCTTC; CDR3aa: CASSTTGENYGYTF